This T cell receptor (beta chain) was recorded in a study of cytomegalovirus exposure and HLA in healthy donors. Findings and caveats of the study: Near-uniform donor sequencing depth was presumed by presence/absence analyses.

13 Jbeta primers and 60 Vbeta primers were used for the PCR. Measured with immunoSEQ multiplex PCR; TCRdb has only the in-frame clones, and not every one. The table records around 200,000 clones, roughly three quarters of them present only once. As regards this clone: Antigen specificity is unknown.

The V and J ends lost 5 bases and 6 bases, in that order; junction bases with no gene match: 5. CDR3 length: 14 amino acids. Germline values: CDR1 SGHTA, CDR2 FQGNSA. The V call is TRBV7-2, the J call TRBJ1-5; the match to TRBD1 covers 9 bases. Sequencing was done on a sample of PBMCs. This TCR derives from a male donor in good health and CMV-seronegative. The DNA for the CDR3 is TGTGCCAGCAGCCCCGGGACAGGGTTTCAGCCCCAGCATTTT. Amino acids: CASSPGTGFQPQHF. Together with reference TRBV7-2 and TRBJ1-5, the CDR3 gives the full variable domain: GAGVSQSPSNKVTEKGKDVELRCDPISGHTALYWYRQSLGQGLEFLIYFQGNSAPDKSGLPSDRFSAERTGGSVSTLTIQRTQQEDSAVYLCASSPGTGFQPQHFGDGTRLSIL.